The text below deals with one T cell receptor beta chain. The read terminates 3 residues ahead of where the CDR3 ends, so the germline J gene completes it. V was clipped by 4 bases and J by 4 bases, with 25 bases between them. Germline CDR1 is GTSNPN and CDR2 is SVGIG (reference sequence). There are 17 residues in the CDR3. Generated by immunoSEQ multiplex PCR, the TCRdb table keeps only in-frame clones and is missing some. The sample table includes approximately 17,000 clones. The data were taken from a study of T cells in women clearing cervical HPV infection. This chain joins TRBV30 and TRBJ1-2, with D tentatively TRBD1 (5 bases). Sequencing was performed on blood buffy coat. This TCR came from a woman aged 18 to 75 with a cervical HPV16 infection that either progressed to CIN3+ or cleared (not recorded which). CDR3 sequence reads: CAWNRGLSGTMSYGYTF. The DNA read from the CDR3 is TGTGCCTGGAACCGGGGACTGTCAGGTACAATGTCCTATGGC.